Reported below is one TCR beta chain. Its matching antigen is unknown. This sample was taken from a study of T-cell memory formation after mild COVID-19. General study points: Shrinking CD4+ clones resided mostly in CM and EM, and CD8+ ones in EMRA. Some SARS-CoV-2-responding clones were already detected in memory before infection. Clones that got smaller from day 15 to 85 had even CD4/CD8, while clones growing later tipped toward CD4+.

TCRdb used MiXCR to reprocess the 5' RACE reads, holding one entry per CDR3 protein. The repertoire consists of over 500,000 distinct CDR3 sequences, with 17% occurring once and the leading ten covering roughly 8%. Source material: PBMCs or a T cell subset sorted from them (not recorded which). This receptor was obtained from an adult woman who had mild COVID-19 (a few samples of this study predate the infection). Cell type and time point are not known.

Here the CDR3 reads CASLNSNQETQYF. In DNA, the CDR3 is TGTGCCAGCTTAAACAGTAACCAAGAGACCCAGTACTTC. The J gene is TRBJ2-5, the V gene TRBV12-3 or TRBV12-4, with D hard to call. V was shortened by 8 bases and J by 0 bases, with 10 bases between the two germline ends. This CDR3 comprises 13 residues.